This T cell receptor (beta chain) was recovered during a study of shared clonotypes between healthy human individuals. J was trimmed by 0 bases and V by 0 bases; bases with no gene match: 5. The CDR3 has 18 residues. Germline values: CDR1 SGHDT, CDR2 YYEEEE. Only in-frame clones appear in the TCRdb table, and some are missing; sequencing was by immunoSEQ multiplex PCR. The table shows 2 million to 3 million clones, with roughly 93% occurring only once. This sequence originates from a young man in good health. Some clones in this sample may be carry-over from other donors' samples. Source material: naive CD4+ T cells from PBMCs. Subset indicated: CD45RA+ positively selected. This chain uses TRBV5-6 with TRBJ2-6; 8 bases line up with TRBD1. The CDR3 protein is CASSLAGTGLSGANVLTF. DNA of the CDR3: TGTGCCAGCAGCTTGGCTGGGACAGGACTCTCTGGGGCCAACGTCCTGACTTTC. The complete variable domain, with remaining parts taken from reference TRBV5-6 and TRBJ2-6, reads DAGVTQSPTHLIKTRGQQVTLRCSPKSGHDTVSWYQQALGQGPQFIFQYYEEEERQRGNFPDRFSGHQFPNYSSELNVNALLLGDSALYLCASSLAGTGLSGANVLTFGAGSRLTVL.